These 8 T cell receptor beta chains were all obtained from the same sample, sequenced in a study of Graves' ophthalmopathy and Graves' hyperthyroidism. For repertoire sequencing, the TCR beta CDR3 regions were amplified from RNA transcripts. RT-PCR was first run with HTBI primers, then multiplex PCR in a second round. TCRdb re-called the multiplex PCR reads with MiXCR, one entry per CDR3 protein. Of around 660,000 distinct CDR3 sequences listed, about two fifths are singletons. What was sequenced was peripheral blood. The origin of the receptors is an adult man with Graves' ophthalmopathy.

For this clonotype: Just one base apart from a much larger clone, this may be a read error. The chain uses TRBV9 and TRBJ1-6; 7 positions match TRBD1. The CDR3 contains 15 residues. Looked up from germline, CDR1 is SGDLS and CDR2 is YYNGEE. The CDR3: CVSSPEGAYNSPLHF. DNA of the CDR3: TGTGTCAGCAGCCCAGAGGGGGCGTATAATTCACCCCTCCACTTT.

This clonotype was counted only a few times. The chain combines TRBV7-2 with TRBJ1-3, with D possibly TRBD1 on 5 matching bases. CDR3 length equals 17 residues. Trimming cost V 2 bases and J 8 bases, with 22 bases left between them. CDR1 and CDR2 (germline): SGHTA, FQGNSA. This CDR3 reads CASSLPTRISGADTIYF. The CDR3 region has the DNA TGTGCCAGCAGCTTACCCACAAGGATCTCCGGGGCGGACACCATATATTTT. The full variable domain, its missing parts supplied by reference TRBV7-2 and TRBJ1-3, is GAGVSQSPSNKVTEKGKDVELRCDPISGHTALYWYRQSLGQGLEFLIYFQGNSAPDKSGLPSDRFSAERTGGSVSTLTIQRTQQEDSAVYLCASSLPTRISGADTIYFGEGSWLTVV.

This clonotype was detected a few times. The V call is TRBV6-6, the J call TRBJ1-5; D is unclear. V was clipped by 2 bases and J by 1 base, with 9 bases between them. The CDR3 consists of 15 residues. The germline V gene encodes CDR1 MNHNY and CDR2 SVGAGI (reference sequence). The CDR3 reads CASSYIGGSNQPQHF. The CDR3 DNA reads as TGTGCCAGCAGTTACATTGGAGGGAGCAATCAGCCCCAGCATTTT.

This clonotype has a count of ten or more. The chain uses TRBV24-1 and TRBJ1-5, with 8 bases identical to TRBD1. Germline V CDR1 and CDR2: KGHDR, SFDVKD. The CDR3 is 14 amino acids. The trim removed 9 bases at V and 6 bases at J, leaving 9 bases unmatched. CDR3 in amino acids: CATPSTGEVQPQHF. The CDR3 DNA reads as TGTGCCACCCCGTCGACAGGGGAGGTTCAGCCCCAGCATTTT.

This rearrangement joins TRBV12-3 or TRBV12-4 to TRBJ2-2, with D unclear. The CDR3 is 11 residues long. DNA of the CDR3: TGTGCTAGTGGTGGTGGCGGGGAGCTGTTTTTT. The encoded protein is CASGGGGELFF.

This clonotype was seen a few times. DNA of the CDR3: TGTGCCAGCAGTTCACTAGTTAGCACAGATACGCAGTATTTT. Translating gives CASSSLVSTDTQYF. The chain recombines TRBV6-5 with TRBJ2-3, with a possible D match to TRBD2 (5 bases). Germline values: CDR1 MNHEY, CDR2 SVGAGI. This CDR3 is 14 amino acids long. Trimming cost V 4 bases and J 0 bases, with 8 bases left between them.

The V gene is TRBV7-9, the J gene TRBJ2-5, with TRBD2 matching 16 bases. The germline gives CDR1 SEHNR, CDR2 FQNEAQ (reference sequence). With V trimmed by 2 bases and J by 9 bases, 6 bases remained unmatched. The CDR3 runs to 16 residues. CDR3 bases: TGTGCCAGCAGCTTACCTCCGGGACTAGCGGGAGGGCCCCAGTACTTC. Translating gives CASSLPPGLAGGPQYF.

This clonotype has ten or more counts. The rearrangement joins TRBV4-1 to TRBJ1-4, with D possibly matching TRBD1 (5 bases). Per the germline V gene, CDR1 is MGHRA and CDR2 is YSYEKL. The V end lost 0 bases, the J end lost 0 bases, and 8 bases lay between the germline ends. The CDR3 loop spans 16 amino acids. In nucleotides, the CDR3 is TGCGCCAGCAGCCAAGATGACAGCACAACTAATGAAAAACTGTTTTTT. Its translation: CASSQDDSTTNEKLFF.